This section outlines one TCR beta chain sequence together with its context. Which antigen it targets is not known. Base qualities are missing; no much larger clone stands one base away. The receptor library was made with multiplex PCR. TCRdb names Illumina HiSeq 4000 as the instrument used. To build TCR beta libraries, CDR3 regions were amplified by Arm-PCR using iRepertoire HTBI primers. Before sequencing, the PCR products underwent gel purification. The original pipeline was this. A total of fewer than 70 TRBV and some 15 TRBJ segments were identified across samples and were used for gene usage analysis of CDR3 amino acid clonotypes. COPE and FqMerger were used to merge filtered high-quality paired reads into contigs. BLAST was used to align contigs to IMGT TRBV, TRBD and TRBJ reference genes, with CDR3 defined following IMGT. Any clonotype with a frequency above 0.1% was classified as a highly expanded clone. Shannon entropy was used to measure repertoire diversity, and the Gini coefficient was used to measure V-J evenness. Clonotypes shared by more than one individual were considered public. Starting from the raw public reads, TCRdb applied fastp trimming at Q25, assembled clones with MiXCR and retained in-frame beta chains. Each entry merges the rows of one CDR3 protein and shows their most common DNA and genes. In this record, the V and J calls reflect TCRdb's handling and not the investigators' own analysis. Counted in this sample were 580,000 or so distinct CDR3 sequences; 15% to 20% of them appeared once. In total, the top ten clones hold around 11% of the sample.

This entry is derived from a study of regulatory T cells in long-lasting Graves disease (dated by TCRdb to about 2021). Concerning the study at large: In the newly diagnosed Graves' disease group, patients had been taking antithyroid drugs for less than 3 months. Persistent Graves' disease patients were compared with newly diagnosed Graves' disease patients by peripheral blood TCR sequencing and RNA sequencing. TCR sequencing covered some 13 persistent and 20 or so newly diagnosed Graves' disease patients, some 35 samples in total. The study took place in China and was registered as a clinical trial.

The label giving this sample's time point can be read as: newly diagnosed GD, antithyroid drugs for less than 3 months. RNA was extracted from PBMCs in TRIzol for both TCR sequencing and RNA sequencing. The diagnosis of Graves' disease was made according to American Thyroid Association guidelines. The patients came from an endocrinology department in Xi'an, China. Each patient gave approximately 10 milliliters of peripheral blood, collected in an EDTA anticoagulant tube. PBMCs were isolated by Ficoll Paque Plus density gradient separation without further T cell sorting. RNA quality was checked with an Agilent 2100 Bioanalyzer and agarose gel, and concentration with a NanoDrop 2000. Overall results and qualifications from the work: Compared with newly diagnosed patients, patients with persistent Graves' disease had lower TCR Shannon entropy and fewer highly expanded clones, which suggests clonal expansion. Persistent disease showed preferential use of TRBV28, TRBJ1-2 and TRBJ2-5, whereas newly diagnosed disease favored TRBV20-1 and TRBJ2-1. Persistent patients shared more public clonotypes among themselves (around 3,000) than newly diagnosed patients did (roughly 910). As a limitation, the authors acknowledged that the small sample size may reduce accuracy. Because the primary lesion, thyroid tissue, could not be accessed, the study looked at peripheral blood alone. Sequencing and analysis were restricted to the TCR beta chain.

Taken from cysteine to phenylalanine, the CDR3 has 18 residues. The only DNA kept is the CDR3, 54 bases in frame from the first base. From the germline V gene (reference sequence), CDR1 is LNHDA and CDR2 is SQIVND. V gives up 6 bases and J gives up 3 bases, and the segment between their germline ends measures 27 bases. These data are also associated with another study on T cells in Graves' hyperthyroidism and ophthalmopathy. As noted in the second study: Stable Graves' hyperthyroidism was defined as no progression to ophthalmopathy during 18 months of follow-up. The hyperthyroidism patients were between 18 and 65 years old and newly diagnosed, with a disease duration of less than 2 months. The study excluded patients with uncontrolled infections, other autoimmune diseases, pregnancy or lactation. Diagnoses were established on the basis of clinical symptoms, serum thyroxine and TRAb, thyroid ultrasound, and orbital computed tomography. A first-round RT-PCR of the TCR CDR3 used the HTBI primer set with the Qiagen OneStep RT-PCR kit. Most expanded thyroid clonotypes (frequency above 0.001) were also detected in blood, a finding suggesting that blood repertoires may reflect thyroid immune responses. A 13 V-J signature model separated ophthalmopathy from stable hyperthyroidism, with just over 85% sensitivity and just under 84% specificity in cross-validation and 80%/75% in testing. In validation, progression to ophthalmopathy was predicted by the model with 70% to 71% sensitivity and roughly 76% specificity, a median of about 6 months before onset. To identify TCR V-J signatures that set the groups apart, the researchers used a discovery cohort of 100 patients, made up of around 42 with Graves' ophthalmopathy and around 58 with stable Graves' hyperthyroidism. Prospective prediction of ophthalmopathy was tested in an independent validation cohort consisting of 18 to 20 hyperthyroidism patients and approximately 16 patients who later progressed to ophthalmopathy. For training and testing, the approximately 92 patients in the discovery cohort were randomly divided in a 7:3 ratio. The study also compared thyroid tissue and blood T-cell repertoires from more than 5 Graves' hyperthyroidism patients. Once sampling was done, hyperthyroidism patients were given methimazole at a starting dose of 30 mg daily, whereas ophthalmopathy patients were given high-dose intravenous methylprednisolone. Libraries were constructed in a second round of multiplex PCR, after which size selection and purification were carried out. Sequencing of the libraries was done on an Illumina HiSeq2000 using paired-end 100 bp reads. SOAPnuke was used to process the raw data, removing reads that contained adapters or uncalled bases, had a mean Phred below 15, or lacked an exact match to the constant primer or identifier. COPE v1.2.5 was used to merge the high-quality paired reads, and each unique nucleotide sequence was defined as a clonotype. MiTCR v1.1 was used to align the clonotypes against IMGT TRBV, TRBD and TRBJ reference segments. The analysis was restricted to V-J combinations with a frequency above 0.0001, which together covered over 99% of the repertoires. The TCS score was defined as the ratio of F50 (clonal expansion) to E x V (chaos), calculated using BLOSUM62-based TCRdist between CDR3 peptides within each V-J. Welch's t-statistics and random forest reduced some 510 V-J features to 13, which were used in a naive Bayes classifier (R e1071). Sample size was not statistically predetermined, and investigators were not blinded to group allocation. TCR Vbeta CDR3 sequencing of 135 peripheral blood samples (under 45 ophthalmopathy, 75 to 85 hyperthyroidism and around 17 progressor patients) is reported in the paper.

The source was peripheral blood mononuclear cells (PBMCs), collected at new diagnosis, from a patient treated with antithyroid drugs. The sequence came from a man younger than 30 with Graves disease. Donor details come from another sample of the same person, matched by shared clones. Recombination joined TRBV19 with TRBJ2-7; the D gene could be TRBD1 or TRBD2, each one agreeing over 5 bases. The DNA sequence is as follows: TGTGCCAGTAGCACAGAGGGGAACGTCGGCCCACTTTTCTACGAGCAGTACTTC. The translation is CASSTEGNVGPLFYEQYF.